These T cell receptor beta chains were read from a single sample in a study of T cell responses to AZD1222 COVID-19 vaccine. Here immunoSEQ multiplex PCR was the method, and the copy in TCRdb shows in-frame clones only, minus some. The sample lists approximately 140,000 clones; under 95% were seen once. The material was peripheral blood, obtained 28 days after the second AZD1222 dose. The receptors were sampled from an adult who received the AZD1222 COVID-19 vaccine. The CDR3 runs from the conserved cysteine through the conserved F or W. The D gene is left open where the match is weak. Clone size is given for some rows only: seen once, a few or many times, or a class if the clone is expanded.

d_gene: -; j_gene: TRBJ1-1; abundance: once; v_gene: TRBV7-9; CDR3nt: TGTGCCAGCAGCTTAACCGTGAACACTGAAGCTTTCTTT; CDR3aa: CASSLTVNTEAFF
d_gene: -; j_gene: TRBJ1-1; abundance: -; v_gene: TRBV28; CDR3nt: TGTGCCAGCAGCCGTGGCAGGTTTAACCGGGCCCGGACTGAAGCTTTCTTT; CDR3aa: CASSRGRFNRARTEAFF
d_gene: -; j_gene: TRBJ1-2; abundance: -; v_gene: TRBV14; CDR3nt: TGTGCCAGCAGCCAAGTGGGAATCATCTATGGCTACACCTTC; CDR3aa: CASSQVGIIYGYTF
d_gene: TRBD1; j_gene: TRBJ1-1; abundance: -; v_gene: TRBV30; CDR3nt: TGTGCCTGGAGTGGAACAGGGGGGTCCGAAGCTTTCTTT; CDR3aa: CAWSGTGGSEAFF
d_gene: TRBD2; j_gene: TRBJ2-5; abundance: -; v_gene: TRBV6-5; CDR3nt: TGTGCCAGCAGTTACTCCGTCCTAGCGGGAGGAGAGACCCAGTACTTC; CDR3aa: CASSYSVLAGGETQYF
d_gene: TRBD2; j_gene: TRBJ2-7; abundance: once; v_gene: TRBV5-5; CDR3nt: TGTGCCAGCAGCCGGGGTCTAGCGGTCTCCTACGAGCAGTACTTC; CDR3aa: CASSRGLAVSYEQYF
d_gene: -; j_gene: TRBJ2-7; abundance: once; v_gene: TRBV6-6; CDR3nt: TGTGCCAGCAGTTTCAGGGACCGCTCCTACGAGCAGTACTTC; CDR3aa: CASSFRDRSYEQYF
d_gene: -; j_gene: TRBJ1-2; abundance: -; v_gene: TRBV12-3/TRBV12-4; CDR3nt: TGTGCCAGCACCCCGGTCCGGGGCGGCTACACCTTC; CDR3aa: CASTPVRGGYTF
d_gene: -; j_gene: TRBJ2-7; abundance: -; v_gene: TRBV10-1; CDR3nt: TGCGCCAGCAGTGCGGGTATTCTGGGCGAGCAGTACTTC; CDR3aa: CASSAGILGEQYF
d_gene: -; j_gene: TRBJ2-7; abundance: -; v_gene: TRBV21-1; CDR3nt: TGTGCCAGCAGCAAACCGGGACTCCTTACCTACGAGCAGTACTTC; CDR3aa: CASSKPGLLTYEQYF
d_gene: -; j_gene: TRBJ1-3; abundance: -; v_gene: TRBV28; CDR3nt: TGTGCCAGCAGTTTACAAGGAGAATGGTCTGGAAACACCATATATTTT; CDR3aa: CASSLQGEWSGNTIYF
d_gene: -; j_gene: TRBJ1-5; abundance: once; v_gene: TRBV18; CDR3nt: TGTGCCAGCTCACCGGAAGGAGGCCTTGGCAATCAGCCCCAGCATTTT; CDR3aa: CASSPEGGLGNQPQHF
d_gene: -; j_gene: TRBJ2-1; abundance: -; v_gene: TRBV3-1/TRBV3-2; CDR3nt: TGTGCCAGCAGCCAAGGCCCTGGGGCGCAGTTCTTC; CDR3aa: CASSQGPGAQFF
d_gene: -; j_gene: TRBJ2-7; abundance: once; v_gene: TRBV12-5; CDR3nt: TGTGCTAGTGGTTCCCCGCAGAACTACGAGCAGTACTTC; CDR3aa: CASGSPQNYEQYF
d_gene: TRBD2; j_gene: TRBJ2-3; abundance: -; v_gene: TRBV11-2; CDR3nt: TGTGCCAGCAGCTTAGCGGGAGGGCCCTCAGATACGCAGTATTTT; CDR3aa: CASSLAGGPSDTQYF
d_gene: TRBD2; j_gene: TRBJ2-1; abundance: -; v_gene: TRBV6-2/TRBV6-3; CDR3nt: TGTGCCAGCAGTTACGACGGGAGGGTGGGCACCTACAATGAGCAGTTCTTC; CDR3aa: CASSYDGRVGTYNEQFF
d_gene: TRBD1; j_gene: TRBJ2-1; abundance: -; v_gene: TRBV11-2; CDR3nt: TGTGCCAGCAGCCAAACCGGGACAGAGTACAATGAGCAGTTCTTC; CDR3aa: CASSQTGTEYNEQFF
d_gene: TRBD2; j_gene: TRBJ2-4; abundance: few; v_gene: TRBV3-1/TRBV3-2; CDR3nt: TGTGCCAGCAGCCAAGAGGCTAGCGGGAGGACTTTAGCCAAAAACATTCAGTACTTC; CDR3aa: CASSQEASGRTLAKNIQYF
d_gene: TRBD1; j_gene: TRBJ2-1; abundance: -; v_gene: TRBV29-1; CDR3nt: TGCAGCGTGGGCCGGGACAGGGGGCTATGGGAGCAGTTCTTC; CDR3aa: CSVGRDRGLWEQFF
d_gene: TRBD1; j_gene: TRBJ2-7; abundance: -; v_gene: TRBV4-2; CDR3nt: TGTGCCAGCAGCCAGGGGGGACAGGGCAGCTACGAGCAGTACTTC; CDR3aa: CASSQGGQGSYEQYF
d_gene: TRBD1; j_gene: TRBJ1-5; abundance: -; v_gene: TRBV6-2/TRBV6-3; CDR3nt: TGTGCCAGCAGCGCCCTAGACAGGGTGGGCAATCAGCCCCAGCATTTT; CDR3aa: CASSALDRVGNQPQHF
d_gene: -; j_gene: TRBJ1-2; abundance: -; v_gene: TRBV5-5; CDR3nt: TGTGCCAGCAGCTCTACCACTCCGACAGGACTCTATGGCTACACCTTC; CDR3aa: CASSSTTPTGLYGYTF
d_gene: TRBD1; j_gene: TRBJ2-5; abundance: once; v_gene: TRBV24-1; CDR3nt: TGTGCCACCAGTTCTTCAGGGGGCTCGGAGACCCAGTACTTC; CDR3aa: CATSSSGGSETQYF
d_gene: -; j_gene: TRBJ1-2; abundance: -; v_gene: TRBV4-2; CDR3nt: TGTGCCAGCAGCCAAGAGCGGGGGCCCTATGGCTACACCTTC; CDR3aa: CASSQERGPYGYTF
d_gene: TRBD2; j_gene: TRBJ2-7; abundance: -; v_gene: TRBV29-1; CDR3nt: TGCAGCGTTGAACTTGGAACTAGCGGGAGTCGGGAGCAGTACTTC; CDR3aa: CSVELGTSGSREQYF
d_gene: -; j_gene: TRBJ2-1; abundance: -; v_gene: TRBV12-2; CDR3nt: TGTGCAAGTCGCTTAGTTGAGCGGGAGATCGAGAATGAGCAGTTCTTC; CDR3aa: CASRLVEREIENEQFF
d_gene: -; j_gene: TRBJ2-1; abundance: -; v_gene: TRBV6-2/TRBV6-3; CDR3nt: TGTGCCAGCAGTTACTCGTGGGACAATGAGCAGTTCTTC; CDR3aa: CASSYSWDNEQFF
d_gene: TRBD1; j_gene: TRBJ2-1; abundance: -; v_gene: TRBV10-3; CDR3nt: TGTGCCATCAGTTTTAACCGGGACAGGTCAACCCGGGGGTACAATGAGCAGTTCTTC; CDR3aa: CAISFNRDRSTRGYNEQFF
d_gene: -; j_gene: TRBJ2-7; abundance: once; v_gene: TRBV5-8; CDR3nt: TGTGCCAGCGGCTACTACGAGCAGTACTTC; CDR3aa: CASGYYEQYF
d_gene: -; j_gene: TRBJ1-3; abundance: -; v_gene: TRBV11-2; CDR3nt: TGTGCCAGCAGCTTAAGGGCCCCCTGGGGACCGGGAAACACCATATATTTT; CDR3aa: CASSLRAPWGPGNTIYF
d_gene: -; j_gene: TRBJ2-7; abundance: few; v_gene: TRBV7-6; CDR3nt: TGTGCCAGCAGCAGACTCCCGAGCTCCTACGAGCAGTACTTC; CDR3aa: CASSRLPSSYEQYF
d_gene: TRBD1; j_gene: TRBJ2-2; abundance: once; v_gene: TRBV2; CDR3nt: TGTGCCAGCAGTGGGACAGGGGGCGCAACCGGGGAGCTGTTTTTT; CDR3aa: CASSGTGGATGELFF
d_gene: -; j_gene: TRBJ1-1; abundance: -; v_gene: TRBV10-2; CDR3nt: TGCGCCAGCAGTTGGAATCTTCCAGGGCCGAACACTGAAGCTTTCTTT; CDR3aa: CASSWNLPGPNTEAFF
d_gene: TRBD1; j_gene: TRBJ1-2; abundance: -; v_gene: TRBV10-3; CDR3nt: TGTGCCATCAGTCCGGGACAGAACTACTACACCTTC; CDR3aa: CAISPGQNYYTF
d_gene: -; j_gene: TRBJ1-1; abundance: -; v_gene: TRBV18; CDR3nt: TGTGCCAGCTCAAGGGGGGCTGAAGCTTTCTTT; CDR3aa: CASSRGAEAFF
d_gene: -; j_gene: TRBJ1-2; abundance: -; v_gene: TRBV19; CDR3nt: TGTGGTTCGCAGGCCTCGGCGCCCTTAAATAACTATGGCTACACCTTC; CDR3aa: CGSQASAPLNNYGYTF
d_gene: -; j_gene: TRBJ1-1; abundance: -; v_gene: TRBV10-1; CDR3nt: TGCGCCAGCAGTGATTCGGGGAGCCGAGAAGCTTTCTTT; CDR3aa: CASSDSGSREAFF
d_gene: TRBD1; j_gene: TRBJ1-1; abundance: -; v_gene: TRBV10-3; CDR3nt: TGTGCCATCAGCAACGGACAGGGGAAGACTGAAGCTTTCTTT; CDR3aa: CAISNGQGKTEAFF